Presented here are 7 T cell receptor beta chains from one specimen sequenced in a study of T-cell reconstitution after alpha-beta-depleted transplantation in children. TCRbeta library construction was performed incorporating unique molecular identifiers. TCRdb ran MiXCR on the PCR reads and lists one entry per CDR3 protein. The profile shows some 200,000 distinct CDR3 sequences, roughly a tenth of them singletons. The source material was PBMCs, sampled before TCRalphabeta/CD19-depleted stem cell transplant. These receptors were collected from a child younger than two with acute myeloid leukemia, due to receive a stem cell transplant.

This clonotype was counted between two and nine times. The V gene is TRBV14, the J gene TRBJ2-7; D gene uncertain. Germline V lookup: CDR1 SGHDN, CDR2 FVKESK. The CDR3 totals 13 residues. Trimming stripped 4 bases from V and 7 bases from J, with 14 bases between. CDR3: CASSPVLLGEQYF. The CDR3 bases are TGTGCCAGCAGCCCCGTCCTACTGGGGGAGCAGTACTTC. The variable domain in full, completed from reference TRBV14 and TRBJ2-7, reads EAGVTQFPSHSVIEKGQTVTLRCDPISGHDNLYWYRRVMGKEIKFLLHFVKESKQDESGMPNNRFLAERTGGTYSTLKVQPAELEDSGVYFCASSPVLLGEQYFGPGTRLTVT.

This chain uses TRBV15 with TRBJ2-4, with D perhaps given as TRBD1 or TRBD2 (5 bases each). Trimming took off 5 bases at V and 7 bases at J, with 12 bases between the two ends. The CDR3 spans 13 residues. Germline CDR1 LNHNV, CDR2 YYDKDF (reference sequence). The CDR3 protein is CATSGGPGNIQYF. CDR3 sequence (DNA): TGTGCCACCAGCGGGGGACCGGGGAACATTCAGTACTTC. Combining the CDR3 with reference TRBV15 and TRBJ2-4 gives the whole variable domain DAMVIQNPRYQVTQFGKPVTLSCSQTLNHNVMYWYQQKSSQAPKLLFHYYDKDFNNEADTPDNFQSRRPNTSFCFLDIRSPGLGDTAMYLCATSGGPGNIQYFGAGTRLSVL.

There are many counts of this clonotype. The rearrangement uses TRBV20-1 and TRBJ2-1; D is possibly TRBD2 (6 bases). Looked up from germline, CDR1 is DFQATT and CDR2 is SNEGSKA (reference sequence). The CDR3 is 13 amino acids. V lost 3 bases and J lost 7, with 13 bases in between. The CDR3 reads CSARNRERNEQFF. CDR3 nucleotide sequence: TGCAGTGCTAGGAATCGGGAGAGAAATGAGCAGTTCTTC.

The sample holds many counts of this clonotype. The chain uses TRBV18 and TRBJ2-7, with D perhaps matching TRBD2 (6 bases). Germline V gives CDR1 KGHSH, CDR2 LQKENI. CDR3 size: 16 residues. V lost 0 bases to trimming and J lost 2 bases, with 14 bases between them. CDR3 sequence reads: CASSPPWEWGAYEQYF. The CDR3 region has the DNA TGTGCCAGCTCACCACCGTGGGAGTGGGGGGCCTACGAGCAGTACTTC.

About this clonotype itself: This may stem from a read error, because a much larger clone lies one nucleotide away. The V and J genes are TRBV20-1 and TRBJ2-1; 8 bases fit TRBD2. The germline gives CDR1 DFQATT, CDR2 SNEGSKA (reference sequence). V lost 1 base and J lost 6; bases outside the gene matches: 11. The CDR3 contains 16 residues. The CDR3 DNA follows: TGCAGTGCTAGAGCCGGGACTTGCGGGGGGTTCAATGAGCAGTTCTTC. Its protein is CSARAGTCGGFNEQFF.

This clonotype came up many times. The rearrangement uses TRBV14 and TRBJ2-5; D not resolved. V was clipped by 2 bases and J by 2 bases, with 6 bases between them. The CDR3 sequence is 13 residues long. Germline lookup yields CDR1 SGHDN and CDR2 FVKESK. CDR3: CASSQLGQETQYF. CDR3 in DNA: TGTGCCAGCAGCCAACTGGGGCAAGAGACCCAGTACTTC. Complete variable domain (other parts from reference TRBV14 and TRBJ2-5): EAGVTQFPSHSVIEKGQTVTLRCDPISGHDNLYWYRRVMGKEIKFLLHFVKESKQDESGMPNNRFLAERTGGTYSTLKVQPAELEDSGVYFCASSQLGQETQYFGPGTRLLVL.

This clonotype was seen at least ten times. CDR3 nucleotide sequence: TGCAGTGCTAGAGGGGGGACTAGCGGGAGCCCCTCCTACAATGAGCAGTTCTTC. Protein: CSARGGTSGSPSYNEQFF. The chain uses TRBV20-1 and TRBJ2-1; 14 bases match TRBD2. After removal of 1 base from V and 0 bases from J, the junction contained 5 bases not matched to a gene. This CDR3 region has 18 residues. Germline CDR1 DFQATT, CDR2 SNEGSKA (reference sequence).